Described below is a single T cell receptor (beta chain) sequence and its context. Its specificity is unknown. The sample originates from a study of Tregs in tolerant kidney transplant recipients. Study-level findings and limits: Donor-specific Treg expansion exceeded global Treg expansion in tolerant patients, suggesting antigen drive.

The CDR3 extends over 13 amino acids. Trimming took off 5 bases at V and 2 bases at J, with 7 bases between the two ends. CDR1 and CDR2 from the germline V gene are LNHDA and SQIVND (reference sequence). Only in-frame clones appear in the TCRdb table, and some are missing; sequencing was by immunoSEQ multiplex PCR. The sample lists about 110,000 clones; 90% were seen once. This receptor was taken from a human donor who received a combined kidney and bone marrow transplant. The gene calls are TRBV19 and TRBJ1-5; D gene ambiguous. The sequences come from CD4+ T cells from blood, collected before the transplant. As DNA, the CDR3 is TGTGCCAGTAGTCCAGTGGGCAATCAGCCCCAGCATTTT. It yields the protein CASSPVGNQPQHF.